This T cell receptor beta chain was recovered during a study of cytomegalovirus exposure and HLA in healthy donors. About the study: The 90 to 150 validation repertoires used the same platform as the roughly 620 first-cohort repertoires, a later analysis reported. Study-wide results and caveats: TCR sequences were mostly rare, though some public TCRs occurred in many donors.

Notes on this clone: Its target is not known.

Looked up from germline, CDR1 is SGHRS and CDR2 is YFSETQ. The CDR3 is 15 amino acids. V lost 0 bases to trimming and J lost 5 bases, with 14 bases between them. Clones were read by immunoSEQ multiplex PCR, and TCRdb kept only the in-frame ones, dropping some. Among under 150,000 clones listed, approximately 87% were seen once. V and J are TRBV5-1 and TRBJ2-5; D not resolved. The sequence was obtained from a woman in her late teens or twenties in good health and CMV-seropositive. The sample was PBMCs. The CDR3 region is CASSLAVGTTETQYF. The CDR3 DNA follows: TGCGCCAGCAGCTTGGCGGTAGGTACTACGGAGACCCAGTACTTC.